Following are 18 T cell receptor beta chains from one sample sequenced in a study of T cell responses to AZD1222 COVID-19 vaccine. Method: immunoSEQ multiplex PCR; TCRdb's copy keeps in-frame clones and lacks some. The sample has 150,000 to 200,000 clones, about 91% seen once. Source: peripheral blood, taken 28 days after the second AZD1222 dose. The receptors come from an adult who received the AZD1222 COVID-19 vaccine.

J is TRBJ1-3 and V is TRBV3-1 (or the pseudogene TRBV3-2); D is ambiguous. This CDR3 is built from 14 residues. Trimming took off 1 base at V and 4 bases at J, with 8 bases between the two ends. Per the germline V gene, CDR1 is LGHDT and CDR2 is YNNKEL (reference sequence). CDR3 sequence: CASSQGARGNTIYF. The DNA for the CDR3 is TGTGCCAGCAGCCAAGGAGCGCGGGGAAACACCATATATTTT.

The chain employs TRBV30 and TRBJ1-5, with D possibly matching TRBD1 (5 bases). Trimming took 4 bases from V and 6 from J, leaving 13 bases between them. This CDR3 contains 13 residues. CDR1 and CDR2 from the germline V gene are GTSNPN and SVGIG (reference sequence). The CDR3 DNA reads TGTGCCTGGAATTCAGGGAACCGTCAGCCCCAGCATTTT. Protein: CAWNSGNRQPQHF.

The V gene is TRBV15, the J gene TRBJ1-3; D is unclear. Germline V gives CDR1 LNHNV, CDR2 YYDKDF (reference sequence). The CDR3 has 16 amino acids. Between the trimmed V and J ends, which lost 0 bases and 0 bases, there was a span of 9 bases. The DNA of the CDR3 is TGTGCCACCAGCAGAGATAACCCCTACTCTGGAAACACCATATATTTT. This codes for CATSRDNPYSGNTIYF.

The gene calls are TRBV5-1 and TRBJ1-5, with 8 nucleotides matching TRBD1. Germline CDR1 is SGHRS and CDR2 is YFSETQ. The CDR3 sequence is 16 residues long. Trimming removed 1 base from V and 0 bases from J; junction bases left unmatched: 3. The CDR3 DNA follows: TGCGCCAGCAGCTTGACAGGGGGTAATAGCAATCAGCCCCAGCATTTT. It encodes CASSLTGGNSNQPQHF.

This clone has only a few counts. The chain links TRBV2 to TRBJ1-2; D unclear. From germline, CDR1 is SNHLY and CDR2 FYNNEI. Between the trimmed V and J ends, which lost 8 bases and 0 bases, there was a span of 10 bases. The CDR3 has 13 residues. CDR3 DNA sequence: TGTGCCAGCGCCCGGGATACTAACTATGGCTACACCTTC. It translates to CASARDTNYGYTF.

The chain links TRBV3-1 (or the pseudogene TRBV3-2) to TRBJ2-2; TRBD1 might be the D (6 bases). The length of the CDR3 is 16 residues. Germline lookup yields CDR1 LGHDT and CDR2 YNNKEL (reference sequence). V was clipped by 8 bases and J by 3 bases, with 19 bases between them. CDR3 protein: CASSRDQTGYTGELFF. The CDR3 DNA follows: TGTGCCAGCTCCCGGGATCAAACAGGGTACACCGGGGAGCTGTTTTTT.

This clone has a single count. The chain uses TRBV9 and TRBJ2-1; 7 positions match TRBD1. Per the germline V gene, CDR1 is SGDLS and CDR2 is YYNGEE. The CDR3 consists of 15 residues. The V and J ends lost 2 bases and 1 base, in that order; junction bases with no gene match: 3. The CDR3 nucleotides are TGTGCCAGCAGCGTGCAGGGGGTATCCTACAATGAGCAGTTCTTC. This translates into CASSVQGVSYNEQFF.

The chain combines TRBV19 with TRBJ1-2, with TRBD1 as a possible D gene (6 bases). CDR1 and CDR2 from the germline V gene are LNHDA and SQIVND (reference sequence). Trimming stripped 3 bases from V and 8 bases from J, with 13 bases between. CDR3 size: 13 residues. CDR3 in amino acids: CASSMYREQGYTF. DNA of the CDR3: TGTGCCAGTAGTATGTACAGGGAACAAGGCTACACCTTC.

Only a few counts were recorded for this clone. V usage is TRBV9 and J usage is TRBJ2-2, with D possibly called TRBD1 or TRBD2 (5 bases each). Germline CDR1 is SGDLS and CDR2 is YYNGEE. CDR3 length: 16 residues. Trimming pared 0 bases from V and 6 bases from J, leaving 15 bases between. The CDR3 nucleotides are TGTGCCAGCAGCGTAGTCCGGTCAGGGAGATCCGGGGAGCTGTTTTTT. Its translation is CASSVVRSGRSGELFF.

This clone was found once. CDR3 DNA sequence: TGCGCCAGCAGCCAAGATACTGGCAGGGGGCGCGACACCTTC. Translating gives CASSQDTGRGRDTF. This sequence joins TRBV4-1 and TRBJ1-2; 8 positions match TRBD1. The CDR3 has 14 amino acids. V lost 0 bases to trimming and J lost 12 bases; unmatched junction nucleotides: 9. Germline V CDR1 and CDR2: MGHRA, YSYEKL.

The chain's CDR3 is CASRAVRNTEAFF. The CDR3, as DNA: TGCGCCAGCAGAGCAGTACGGAACACTGAAGCTTTCTTT. V usage is TRBV5-1 and J usage is TRBJ1-1; the D is unclear. Per the germline V gene, CDR1 is SGHRS and CDR2 is YFSETQ. CDR3 length equals 13 residues. The ends were cut back, 5 bases at V and 1 base at J, with 9 bases in the middle.

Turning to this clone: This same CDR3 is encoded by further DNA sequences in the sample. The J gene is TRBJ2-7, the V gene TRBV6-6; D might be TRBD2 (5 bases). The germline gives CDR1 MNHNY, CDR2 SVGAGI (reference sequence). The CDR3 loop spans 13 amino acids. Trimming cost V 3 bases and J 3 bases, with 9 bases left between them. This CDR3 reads CASSYSGSYEQYF. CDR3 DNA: TGTGCCAGCAGTTATTCGGGGAGCTACGAGCAGTACTTC.

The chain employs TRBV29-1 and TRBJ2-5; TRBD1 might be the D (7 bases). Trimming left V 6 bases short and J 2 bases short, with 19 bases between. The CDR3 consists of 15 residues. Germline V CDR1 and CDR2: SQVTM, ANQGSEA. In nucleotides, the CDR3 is TGCAGCGTCGTTCAATCAGGGGGGTCACAAGAGACCCAGTACTTC. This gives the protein CSVVQSGGSQETQYF.

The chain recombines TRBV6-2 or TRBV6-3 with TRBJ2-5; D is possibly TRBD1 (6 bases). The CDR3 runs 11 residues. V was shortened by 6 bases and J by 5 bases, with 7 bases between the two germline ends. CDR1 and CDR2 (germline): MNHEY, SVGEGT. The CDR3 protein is CASSDRETQYF. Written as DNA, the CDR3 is TGTGCCAGCAGCGACAGGGAGACCCAGTACTTC.

CDR3 loop: CASGLVLGSSYNSPLHF. CDR3 DNA sequence: TGTGCTAGTGGTTTGGTACTTGGGAGCTCCTATAATTCACCCCTCCACTTT. V is TRBV12-5 and J is TRBJ1-6; D remains ambiguous. The CDR3 runs 17 residues. V was shortened by 0 bases and J by 0 bases, with 9 bases between the two germline ends. CDR1 and CDR2 (germline): LGHNT, FRNRAP.

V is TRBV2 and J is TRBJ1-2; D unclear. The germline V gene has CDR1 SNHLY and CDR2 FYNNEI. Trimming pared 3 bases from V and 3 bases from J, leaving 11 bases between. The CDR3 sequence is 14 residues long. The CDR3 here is CASSDRRVDYGYTF. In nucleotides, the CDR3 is TGTGCCAGCAGTGACCGGAGGGTCGACTATGGCTACACCTTC.

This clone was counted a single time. This CDR3 reads CASSRSGTGVLEAFF. CDR3 nucleotides: TGTGCCAGCAGCCGGAGCGGGACAGGGGTACTGGAAGCTTTCTTT. The chain carries TRBV5-4 and TRBJ1-1, with TRBD1 matching over 10 bases. With V trimmed by 4 bases and J by 8 bases, 11 bases remained unmatched. Germline V CDR1 and CDR2: SGHNT, YYREEE (reference sequence). This CDR3 comprises 15 residues.

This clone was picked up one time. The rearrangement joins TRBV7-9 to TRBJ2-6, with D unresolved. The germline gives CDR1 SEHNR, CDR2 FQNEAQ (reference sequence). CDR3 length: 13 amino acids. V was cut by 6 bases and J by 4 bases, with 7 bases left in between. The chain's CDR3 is CASRPPGANVLTF. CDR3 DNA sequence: TGTGCCAGCAGGCCGCCCGGGGCCAACGTCCTGACTTTC.